The 32 T cell receptor beta chains below come from one sample, sequenced in a study of OX40 agonist ivuxolimab in advanced cancers. Data came from immunoSEQ multiplex PCR; TCRdb stores just in-frame clones and leaves some out. Of approximately 35,000 clones in the sample, roughly three quarters were seen once. The sequencing used CD4+ or CD8+ T cells sorted from blood, collected in a trial of the OX40 agonist ivuxolimab. Receptor source: an adult with an advanced solid tumor such as melanoma, head and neck, liver or kidney cancer.

V usage is TRBV7-2 and J usage is TRBJ1-3; D perhaps matches TRBD1 (5 bases). Per the germline V gene, CDR1 is SGHTA and CDR2 is FQGNSA. CDR3 length equals 16 residues. The V gene lost 4 bases and the J gene lost 3 bases, with 16 bases spanning the gap. The CDR3 sequence is CASSYPGRAGGNTIYF. In nucleotides, the CDR3 is TGTGCCAGCAGCTACCCGGGCAGGGCCGGTGGAAACACCATATATTTT.

Only a few counts were recorded for this clone. The gene calls are TRBV5-1 and TRBJ2-7, with D unresolved. CDR1 is SGHRS and CDR2 is YFSETQ in the germline V gene. The V end was cut by 0 bases, the J end by 2 bases, with 9 bases between. The CDR3 is 14 amino acids. CDR3 sequence reads: CASSLVVQPYEQYF. In DNA form, the CDR3 reads TGCGCCAGCAGCTTGGTTGTACAGCCCTACGAGCAGTACTTC.

J is TRBJ1-1 and V is TRBV6-5; D remains ambiguous. CDR1 is MNHEY and CDR2 is SVGAGI in the germline V gene. Trimming left V 5 bases short and J 1 base short, with 5 bases between. CDR3 length equals 12 residues. The CDR3: CASSDANTEAFF. CDR3 coding DNA: TGTGCCAGCAGTGACGCGAACACTGAAGCTTTCTTT.

This clone appeared a single time. The V call is TRBV6-1, the J call TRBJ2-1, with 11 bases fitting TRBD2. The CDR3 runs 15 residues. The germline gives CDR1 MNHNS, CDR2 SASEGT. Germline trimming cut 5 bases from V and 6 bases from J; bases unmatched to any gene: 6. The CDR3 region has the DNA TGTGCCAGCAGTTCCCTAGCGGGAGGTATCAATGAGCAGTTCTTC. It yields the protein CASSSLAGGINEQFF.

The chain links TRBV28 to TRBJ1-2, with TRBD1 as a possible D gene (6 bases). The CDR3 sequence is 13 residues long. Deletions cut 4 bases from V and 4 bases from J, with 10 bases between. Germline loops: CDR1 MDHEN, CDR2 SYDVKM. Written as DNA, the CDR3 is TGTGCCAGCAGTTACAGGGTGGCCTATGGCTACACCTTC. Amino acids: CASSYRVAYGYTF.

The chain combines TRBV19 with TRBJ2-1; 8 bases align to TRBD2. The germline V gene has CDR1 LNHDA and CDR2 SQIVND (reference sequence). Trimming took 6 bases from V and 1 from J; bases not matched to a gene: 2. The CDR3 has 14 amino acids. The chain's CDR3 is CASSRGRSYNEQFF. The CDR3 DNA reads TGTGCCAGTAGCCGCGGGAGGTCCTACAATGAGCAGTTCTTC.

The V call is TRBV5-1, the J call TRBJ1-1, with D perhaps TRBD1 (6 bases). Germline V lookup: CDR1 SGHRS, CDR2 YFSETQ. Deletions cut 3 bases from V and 5 bases from J, with 14 bases between. The CDR3 extends over 14 amino acids. The CDR3: CASSYGAGETEAFF. CDR3 bases: TGCGCCAGCAGCTATGGGGCAGGGGAGACTGAAGCTTTCTTT.

This clone ranks as medium-sized. The gene calls are TRBV11-2 and TRBJ1-5; D gene unclear. Germline V gene sequence: CDR1 SGHAT, CDR2 FQNNGV. This CDR3 region has 12 residues. Trimming shortened V by 2 bases and J by 6 bases, and 5 bases separated the two germline ends. The CDR3 sequence is CASSLLGQPQHF. The CDR3 DNA sequence: TGTGCCAGCAGCTTACTGGGTCAGCCCCAGCATTTT.

This chain joins TRBV29-1 and TRBJ2-3, with 12 bases lining up with TRBD1. Germline trimming cut 2 bases from V and 8 bases from J; bases unmatched to any gene: 8. This CDR3 has 15 amino acids. Germline V lookup: CDR1 SQVTM, CDR2 ANQGSEA. The CDR3 bases are TGCAGCGTTGAACCCCGGGACAGGGGGCCTGGTACGCAGTATTTT. Protein product: CSVEPRDRGPGTQYF.

V gene TRBV25-1 combines with J gene TRBJ1-5; unclear D gene. Germline CDR1 reads MGHDK; CDR2 reads SYGVNS. The CDR3 covers 12 residues. The V end lost 3 bases, the J end lost 5 bases, and 5 bases lay between the germline ends. CDR3 in amino acids: CASSDDYQPQHF. Here the CDR3 DNA reads TGTGCCAGCAGTGATGATTATCAGCCCCAGCATTTT.

In nucleotides, the CDR3 is TGTGCCAGCAGCTTGAGGCGAGGCTTCTATGGCTACACCTTC. Translated: CASSLRRGFYGYTF. The rearrangement joins TRBV5-6 to TRBJ1-2, with unresolved D. The CDR3 contains 14 residues. CDR1 SGHDT and CDR2 YYEEEE come from the germline V gene. V was pared by 1 base and J by 4 bases, with 11 bases between.

In this sample, this clone turned up a few times. This chain connects TRBV6-1 to TRBJ1-2; TRBD1 agrees at 11 bases. The CDR3 length is 13 residues. V shed 9 bases and J 2 bases; nucleotides not matched to a gene: 2. Germline V CDR1 and CDR2: MNHNS, SASEGT. The CDR3 nucleotides read TGTGCCAGTAGGGACAGGGGGAACTATGGCTACACCTTC. Translating it yields CASRDRGNYGYTF.

This clone was seen only once. The rearrangement links TRBV10-2 to TRBJ2-1; 10 bases map to TRBD2. The ends lost 6 bases at V and 2 bases at J; junction bases unmatched: 4. The CDR3 is 15 amino acids. Germline assignment: CDR1 WSHSY and CDR2 SAAADI. The chain's CDR3 is CASRLAGFTYNEQFF. DNA of the CDR3: TGCGCCAGCAGACTAGCGGGATTCACCTACAATGAGCAGTTCTTC.

The V and J genes are TRBV7-9 and TRBJ2-5; TRBD1 aligns across 10 bases. This CDR3 is built from 14 residues. V trimming: 5 bases; J trimming: 5 bases; junction bases outside the gene matches: 5. The germline CDR1 and CDR2 sequences are SEHNR and FQNEAQ (reference sequence). CDR3 sequence reads: CASSRTGGGETQYF. The CDR3 nucleotides read TGTGCCAGCAGCCGGACAGGGGGTGGGGAGACCCAGTACTTC.

The chain combines TRBV2 with TRBJ2-5; TRBD2 might be the D (5 bases). The ends were cut back, 4 bases at V and 1 base at J, with 10 bases in the middle. This CDR3 is built from 14 residues. CDR1 is SNHLY, CDR2 FYNNEI, per germline. Written as DNA, the CDR3 is TGTGCCAGCAGTGTAAGCGGATCCCAAGAGACCCAGTACTTC. It encodes CASSVSGSQETQYF.

V gene TRBV29-1 combines with J gene TRBJ2-1; D not certain. CDR1 is SQVTM and CDR2 is ANQGSEA in the germline V gene. CDR3 length: 12 amino acids. V was trimmed by 2 bases and J by 0 bases, leaving 2 bases between them. CDR3 bases: TGCAGCGTTGAAACCTCCTACAATGAGCAGTTCTTC. This codes for CSVETSYNEQFF.

CDR3 sequence reads: CASSLDRLRRDSNQPQHF. The CDR3 DNA is TGTGCCAGCAGCTTAGATAGGTTGCGCAGAGACAGCAATCAGCCCCAGCATTTT. V usage is TRBV7-2 and J usage is TRBJ1-5; D call uncertain. This CDR3 contains 18 residues. V lost 1 base, J lost 1 base, and 17 bases lay in between. The germline V gene encodes CDR1 SGHTA and CDR2 FQGNSA.

The rearrangement uses TRBV20-1 and TRBJ2-7, with D hard to call. This CDR3 has 11 residues. Germline CDR1 DFQATT, CDR2 SNEGSKA (reference sequence). The ends were cut back, 2 bases at V and 6 bases at J, with 8 bases in the middle. CDR3 loop: CSARRTGEQYF. The CDR3 DNA follows: TGCAGTGCTAGAAGGACGGGCGAGCAGTACTTC.

The CDR3 loop reads CASSLGVGADTQYF. CDR3 nucleotide sequence: TGTGCCAGCAGCTTAGGTGTAGGCGCAGATACGCAGTATTTT. The rearrangement joins TRBV7-7 to TRBJ2-3, with D unresolved. Germline V gives CDR1 SSHAT, CDR2 FNYEAQ (reference sequence). The CDR3 runs 14 residues. V was shortened by 1 base and J by 4 bases, with 9 bases between the two germline ends.

CDR3 bases: TGTGCCAGCAGCTTTGGTGGGTTCAATGGCTACACCTTC. Encoded protein: CASSFGGFNGYTF. The rearrangement links TRBV7-9 to TRBJ1-2; D is undetermined. This CDR3 comprises 13 residues. V was clipped by 3 bases and J by 6 bases, with 11 bases between them. From germline, CDR1 is SEHNR and CDR2 FQNEAQ (reference sequence).

V usage is TRBV30 and J usage is TRBJ1-5, with D tentatively TRBD1 (5 bases). The CDR3 totals 15 residues. Deletions cut 0 bases from V and 2 bases from J, with 11 bases between. Germline V gene data show CDR1 as GTSNPN and CDR2 as SVGIG (reference sequence). The CDR3 region has the DNA TGTGCCTGGAGTGTTCGGGGGATAGGCAATCAGCCCCAGCATTTT. Its translation: CAWSVRGIGNQPQHF.

This chain connects TRBV7-2 to TRBJ2-2, with a weak D call TRBD1 (6 bases). This CDR3 is 15 amino acids long. In germline, CDR1 is SGHTA, CDR2 FQGNSA. V lost 5 bases, J lost 0 bases, and 10 bases lay in between. CDR3 loop: CASSHDRTNTGELFF. CDR3 DNA: TGTGCCAGCAGCCACGACAGGACGAACACCGGGGAGCTGTTTTTT.

On this clone: Compared with germline, one end of the junction differs, possibly owing to a read error. This chain links TRBV6-6 with TRBJ2-2, with D possibly being TRBD1 (5 bases). CDR3 length: 13 residues. Germline CDR1 is MNHNY and CDR2 is SVGAGI (reference sequence). This CDR3 is CAISGQNTGELFF. The CDR3 nucleotides read TGTGCCATCAGTGGACAGAACACCGGGGAGCTGTTTTTT.

The CDR3: CASSQDYNYGYTF. Here the CDR3 DNA reads TGCGCCAGCAGCCAAGATTACAACTATGGCTACACCTTC. V gene TRBV4-1 combines with J gene TRBJ1-2; D is ambiguous. Deletions cut 0 bases from V and 2 bases from J, with 4 bases between. Germline CDR1 reads MGHRA; CDR2 reads YSYEKL. The CDR3 has 13 amino acids.

In DNA form, the CDR3 reads TGTGCCAGCAGCTCCTCTGTAGCCGGGACTAGCGGGGGGCAGTTCTTC. This gives the protein CASSSSVAGTSGGQFF. The chain combines TRBV11-3 with TRBJ2-1; TRBD2 agrees at 14 bases. This CDR3 contains 16 residues. Germline CDR1 and CDR2: SGHNT and YENEEA. J gave up 12 bases and V 4 bases, and 11 bases lay outside the gene matches.

The rearrangement uses TRBV6-6 and TRBJ2-7; 10 positions match TRBD2. Germline CDR1 reads MNHNY; CDR2 reads SVGAGI (reference sequence). The CDR3 runs to 14 residues. Losses at the gene ends were 6 bases for V and 6 bases for J; bases not matched to a gene: 8. CDR3 in DNA: TGTGCCAGCAGACCAAGCGGGGGGGCGTCCGAGCAGTACTTC. This sequence encodes CASRPSGGASEQYF.

The chain employs TRBV6-5 and TRBJ1-6; 8 nucleotides align to TRBD1. Trimming cost V 1 base and J 9 bases; bases outside gene matches: 5. Germline CDR1 is MNHEY and CDR2 is SVGAGI. CDR3 length equals 15 residues. The CDR3 region has the DNA TGTGCCAGCAGTTACTTCGACAGGGGTTCTTCACCCCTCCACTTT. Protein product: CASSYFDRGSSPLHF.

The genes are TRBV5-6 and TRBJ2-7; tentatively, D is TRBD1 or TRBD2 (5 bases each). Between the trimmed V and J ends, which lost 0 bases and 3 bases, there was a span of 10 bases. This CDR3 contains 14 residues. Germline assignment: CDR1 SGHDT and CDR2 YYEEEE. The CDR3 DNA reads as TGTGCCAGCAGCTTGGCCGGGACCAACTACGAGCAGTACTTC. This translates into CASSLAGTNYEQYF.

The chain recombines TRBV18 with TRBJ1-4, with TRBD1 as a possible D gene (5 bases). V shed 0 bases and J shed 7 bases, with 12 bases lying between them. Germline CDR1 and CDR2: KGHSH and LQKENI. This CDR3 has 15 amino acids. For the CDR3, the DNA is TGTGCCAGCTCACCACCGGGACCTGCTGGTGAAAAACTGTTTTTT. It codes for CASSPPGPAGEKLFF.

This clone came up a few times. The chain combines TRBV28 with TRBJ2-7; D not resolved. Germline V gene data show CDR1 as MDHEN and CDR2 as SYDVKM. The CDR3 sequence is 14 residues long. Trimming pared 3 bases from V and 7 bases from J, leaving 16 bases between. The CDR3 nucleotides are TGTGCCAGCAGTTTGGCCGGCAGGTTGGGGGAGCAGTACTTC. This translates into CASSLAGRLGEQYF.

The chain joins TRBV6-1 to TRBJ2-7; 11 nucleotides line up with TRBD1. Trimming at V came to 1 base and at J to 3 bases, leaving 5 bases not matched to a gene. Germline V gene data show CDR1 as MNHNS and CDR2 as SASEGT. This CDR3 region has 16 residues. The CDR3 loop reads CASSEGTGTGGYEQYF. The CDR3 DNA reads as TGTGCCAGCAGTGAAGGCACCGGGACAGGGGGCTACGAGCAGTACTTC.

The gene calls are TRBV27 and TRBJ1-4; maybe TRBD1 (5 bases). Germline CDR1 and CDR2: MNHEY and SMNVEV (reference sequence). V lost 3 bases to trimming and J lost 8 bases, with 10 bases between them. This CDR3 is built from 13 residues. In DNA form, the CDR3 reads TGTGCCAGCAGTTTTAAGGGGAACGAAAAACTGTTTTTT. Translating gives CASSFKGNEKLFF. The variable domain in full, with the rest retrieved from reference TRBV27 and TRBJ1-4, is EAQVTQNPRYLITVTGKKLTVTCSQNMNHEYMSWYRQDPGLGLRQIYYSMNVEVTDKGDVPEGYKVSRKEKRNFPLILESPSPNQTSLYFCASSFKGNEKLFFGSGTQLSVL.